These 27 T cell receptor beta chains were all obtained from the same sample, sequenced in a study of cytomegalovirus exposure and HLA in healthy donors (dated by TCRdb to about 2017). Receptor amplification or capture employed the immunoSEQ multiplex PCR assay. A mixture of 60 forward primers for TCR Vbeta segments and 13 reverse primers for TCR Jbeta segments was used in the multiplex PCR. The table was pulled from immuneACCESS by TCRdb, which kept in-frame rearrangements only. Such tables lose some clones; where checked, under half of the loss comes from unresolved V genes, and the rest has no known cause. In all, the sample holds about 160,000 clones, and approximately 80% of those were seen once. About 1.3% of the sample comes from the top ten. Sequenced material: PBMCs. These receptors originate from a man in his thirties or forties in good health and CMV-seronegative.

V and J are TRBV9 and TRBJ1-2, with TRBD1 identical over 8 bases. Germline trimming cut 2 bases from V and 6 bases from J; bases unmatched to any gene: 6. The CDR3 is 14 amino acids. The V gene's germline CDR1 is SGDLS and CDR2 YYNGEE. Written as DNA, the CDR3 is TGTGCCAGCAGCGTCGGCAGGGGGCAAGATGGCTACACCTTC. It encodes CASSVGRGQDGYTF.

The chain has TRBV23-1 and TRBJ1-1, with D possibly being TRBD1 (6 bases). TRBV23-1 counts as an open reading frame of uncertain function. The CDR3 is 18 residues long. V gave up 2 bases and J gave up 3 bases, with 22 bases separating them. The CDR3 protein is CASSQHTGHPKSHTEAFF. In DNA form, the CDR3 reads TGCGCCAGCAGTCAACACACGGGACACCCCAAATCTCACACTGAAGCTTTCTTT.

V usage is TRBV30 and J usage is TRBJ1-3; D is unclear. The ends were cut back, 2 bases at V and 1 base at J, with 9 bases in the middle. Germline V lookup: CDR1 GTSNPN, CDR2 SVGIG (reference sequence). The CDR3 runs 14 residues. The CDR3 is CAWSTRLSGNTIYF. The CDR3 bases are TGTGCCTGGAGTACGCGGCTATCTGGAAACACCATATATTTT.

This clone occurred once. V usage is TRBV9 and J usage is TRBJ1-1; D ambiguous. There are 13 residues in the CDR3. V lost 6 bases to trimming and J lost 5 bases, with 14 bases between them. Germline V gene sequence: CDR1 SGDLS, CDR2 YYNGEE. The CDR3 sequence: CASIGPRGTEAFF. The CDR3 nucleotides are TGTGCCAGCATCGGGCCGCGAGGGACTGAAGCTTTCTTT.

CDR3 protein: CASSTRLAGAYEQYF. For the CDR3, the DNA is TGTGCCAGCAGCACCAGACTAGCGGGGGCCTACGAGCAGTACTTC. The chain couples TRBV7-8 to TRBJ2-7, with TRBD2 matching over 12 bases. Germline CDR1 SGHVS, CDR2 FQNEAQ. V was clipped by 5 bases and J by 2 bases; unmatched bases: 4. The length of the CDR3 is 15 residues. Full variable domain (remainder filled in from reference TRBV7-8 and TRBJ2-7): GAGVSQSPRYKVAKRGQDVALRCDPISGHVSLFWYQQALGQGPEFLTYFQNEAQLDKSGLPSDRFFAERPEGSVSTLKIQRTQQEDSAVYLCASSTRLAGAYEQYFGPGTRLTVT.

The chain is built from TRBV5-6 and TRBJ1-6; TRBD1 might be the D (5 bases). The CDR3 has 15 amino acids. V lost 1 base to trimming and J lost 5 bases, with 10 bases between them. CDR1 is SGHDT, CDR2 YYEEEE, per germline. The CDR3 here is CASSLRGINNSPLHF. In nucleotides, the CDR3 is TGTGCCAGCAGCTTGAGGGGTATTAATAATTCACCCCTCCACTTT.

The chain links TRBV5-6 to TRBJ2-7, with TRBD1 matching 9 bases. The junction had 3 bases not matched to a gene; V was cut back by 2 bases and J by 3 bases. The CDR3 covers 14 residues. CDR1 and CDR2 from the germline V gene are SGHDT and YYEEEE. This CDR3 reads CASSLVGQGYEQYF. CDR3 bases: TGTGCCAGCAGCTTAGTGGGACAGGGCTACGAGCAGTACTTC.

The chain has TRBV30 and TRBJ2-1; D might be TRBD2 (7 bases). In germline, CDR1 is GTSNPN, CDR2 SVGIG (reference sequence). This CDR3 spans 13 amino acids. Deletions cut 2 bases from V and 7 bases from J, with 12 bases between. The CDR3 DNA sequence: TGTGCCTGGAGTATGGCGGGGGCAAATGAGCAGTTCTTC. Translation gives CAWSMAGANEQFF.

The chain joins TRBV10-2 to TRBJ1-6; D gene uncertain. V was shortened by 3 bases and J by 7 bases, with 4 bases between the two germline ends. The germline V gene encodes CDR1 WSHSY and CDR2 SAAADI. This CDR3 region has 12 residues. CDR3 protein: CASSDRNSPLHF. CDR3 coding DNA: TGCGCCAGCAGTGACAGGAATTCACCCCTCCACTTT.

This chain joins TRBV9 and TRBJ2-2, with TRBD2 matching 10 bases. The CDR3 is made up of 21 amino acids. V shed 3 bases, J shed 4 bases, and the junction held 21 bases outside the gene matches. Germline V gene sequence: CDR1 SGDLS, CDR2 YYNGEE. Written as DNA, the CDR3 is TGTGCCAGCAGCGCAGGCCCTCGCGCTAGCGGGGGCCTTCCGAGCACCGGGGAGCTGTTTTTT. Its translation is CASSAGPRASGGLPSTGELFF.

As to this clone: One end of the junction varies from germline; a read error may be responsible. CDR3 nucleotide sequence: TGTGCCAGCAGTTTTGCGATTGGACAGGGCTACGAGCGGTACTTC. It is translated as CASSFAIGQGYERYF. This chain links TRBV28 with TRBJ2-7; 8 bases match TRBD1. The germline V gene encodes CDR1 MDHEN and CDR2 SYDVKM. This CDR3 is built from 15 residues.

In DNA form, the CDR3 reads TGTGCCAGCAGTTGGAGCGGGAGGGATGTAGATACGCAGTATTTT. Protein product: CASSWSGRDVDTQYF. The V gene is TRBV28, the J gene TRBJ2-3, with 10 bases lining up with TRBD2. V shed 4 bases, J shed 5 bases, and the junction held 6 bases outside the gene matches. This CDR3 has 15 residues. Per the germline V gene, CDR1 is MDHEN and CDR2 is SYDVKM.

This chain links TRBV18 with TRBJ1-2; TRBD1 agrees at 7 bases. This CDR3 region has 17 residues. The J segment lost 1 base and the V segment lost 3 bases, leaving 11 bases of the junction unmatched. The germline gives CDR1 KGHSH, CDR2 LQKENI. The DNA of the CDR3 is TGTGCCAGCTCACCTTCTAGCGACAGGGCTGGTAACTATGGCTACACCTTC. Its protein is CASSPSSDRAGNYGYTF.

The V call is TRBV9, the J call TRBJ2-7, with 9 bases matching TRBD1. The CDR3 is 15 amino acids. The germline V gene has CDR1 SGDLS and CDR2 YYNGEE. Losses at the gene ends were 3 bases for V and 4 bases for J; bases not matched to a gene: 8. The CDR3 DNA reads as TGTGCCAGCAGCGCCTCATGGGACAGGGTTTACGAGCAGTACTTC. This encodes CASSASWDRVYEQYF.

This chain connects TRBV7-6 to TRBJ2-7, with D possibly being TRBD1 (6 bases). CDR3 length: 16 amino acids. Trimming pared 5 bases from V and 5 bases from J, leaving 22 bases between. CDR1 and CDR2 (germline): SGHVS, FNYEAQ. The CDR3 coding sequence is TGTGCCAGCAGCCCAACGGGACAAACACCAGCGGACGAGCAGTACTTC. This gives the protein CASSPTGQTPADEQYF.

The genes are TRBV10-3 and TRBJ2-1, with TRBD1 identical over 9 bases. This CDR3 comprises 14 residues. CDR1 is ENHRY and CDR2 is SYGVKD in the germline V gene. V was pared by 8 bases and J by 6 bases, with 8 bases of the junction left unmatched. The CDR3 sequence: CAILVLDRGNEQFF. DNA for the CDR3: TGTGCCATCTTGGTCTTGGACAGGGGCAATGAGCAGTTCTTC.

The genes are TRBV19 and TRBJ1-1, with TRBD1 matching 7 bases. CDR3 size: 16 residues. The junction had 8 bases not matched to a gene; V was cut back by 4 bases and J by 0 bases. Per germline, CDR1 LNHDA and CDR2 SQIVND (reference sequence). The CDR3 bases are TGTGCCAGTAGTAACAGGGGACGTTTTATGAACACTGAAGCTTTCTTT. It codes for CASSNRGRFMNTEAFF.

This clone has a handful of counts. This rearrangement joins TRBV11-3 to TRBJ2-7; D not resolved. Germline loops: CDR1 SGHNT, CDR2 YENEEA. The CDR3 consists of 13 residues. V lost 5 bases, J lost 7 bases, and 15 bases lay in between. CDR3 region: CASSLTRSGEQYF. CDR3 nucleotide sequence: TGTGCCAGCAGCCTCACACGTTCCGGGGAGCAGTACTTC. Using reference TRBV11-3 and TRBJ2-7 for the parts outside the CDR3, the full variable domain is EAGVVQSPRYKIIEKKQPVAFWCNPISGHNTLYWYLQNLGQGPELLIRYENEEAVDDSQLPKDRFSAERLKGVDSTLKIQPAELGDSAVYLCASSLTRSGEQYFGPGTRLTVT.

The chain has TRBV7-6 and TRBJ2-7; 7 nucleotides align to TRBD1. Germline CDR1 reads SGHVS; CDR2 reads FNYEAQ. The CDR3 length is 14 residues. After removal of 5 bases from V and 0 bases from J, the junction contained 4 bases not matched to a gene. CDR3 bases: TGTGCCAGCAGCCCCGGGGACAGCTCCTACGAGCAGTACTTC. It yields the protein CASSPGDSSYEQYF.

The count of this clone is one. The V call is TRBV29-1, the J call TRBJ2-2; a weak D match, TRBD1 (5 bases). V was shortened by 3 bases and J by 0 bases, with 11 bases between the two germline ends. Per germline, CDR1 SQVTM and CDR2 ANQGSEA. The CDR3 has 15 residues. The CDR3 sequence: CSVDPTGANTGELFF. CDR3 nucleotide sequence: TGCAGCGTTGACCCAACAGGAGCGAACACCGGGGAGCTGTTTTTT.

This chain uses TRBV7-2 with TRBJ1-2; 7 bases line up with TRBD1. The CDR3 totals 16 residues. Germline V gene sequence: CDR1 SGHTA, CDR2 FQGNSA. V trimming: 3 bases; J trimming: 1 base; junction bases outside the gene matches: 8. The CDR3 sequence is CASSLMTGPHNYGYTF. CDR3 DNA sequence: TGTGCCAGCAGCTTGATGACAGGGCCGCATAACTATGGCTACACCTTC.

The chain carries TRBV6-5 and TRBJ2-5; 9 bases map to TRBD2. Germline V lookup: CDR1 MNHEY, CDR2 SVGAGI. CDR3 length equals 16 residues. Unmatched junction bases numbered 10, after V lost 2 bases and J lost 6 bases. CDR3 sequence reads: CASSYLSSGRTKTQYF. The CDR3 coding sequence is TGTGCCAGCAGTTACCTCTCAAGCGGGAGGACGAAGACCCAGTACTTC.

The CDR3 sequence: CASSLGLAGIHSYEQYF. The CDR3, as DNA: TGTGCCAGCAGCCTGGGACTAGCGGGGATACACTCCTACGAGCAGTACTTC. The chain couples TRBV5-5 to TRBJ2-7; 13 bases line up with TRBD2. The germline V gene encodes CDR1 SGHKS and CDR2 YYEKEE (reference sequence). V lost 4 bases and J lost 0; bases outside the gene matches: 7. The CDR3 is 17 amino acids.

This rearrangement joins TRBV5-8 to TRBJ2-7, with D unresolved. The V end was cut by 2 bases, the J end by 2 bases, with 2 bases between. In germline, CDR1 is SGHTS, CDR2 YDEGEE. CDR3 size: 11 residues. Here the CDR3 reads CASSFTYEQYF. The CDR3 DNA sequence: TGTGCCAGCAGCTTTACCTACGAGCAGTACTTC. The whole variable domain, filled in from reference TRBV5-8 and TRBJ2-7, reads EAGVTQSPTHLIKTRGQQATLRCSPISGHTSVYWYQQALGLGLQFLLWYDEGEERNRGNFPPRFSGRQFPNYSSELNVNALELEDSALYLCASSFTYEQYFGPGTRLTVT.

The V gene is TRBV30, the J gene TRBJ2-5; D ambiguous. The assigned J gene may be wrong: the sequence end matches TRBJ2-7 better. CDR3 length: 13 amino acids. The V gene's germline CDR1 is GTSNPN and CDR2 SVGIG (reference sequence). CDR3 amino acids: CAWSNTGYYEQYF. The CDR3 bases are TGTGCCTGGAGTAACACCGGCTACTACGAGCAGTACTTC.

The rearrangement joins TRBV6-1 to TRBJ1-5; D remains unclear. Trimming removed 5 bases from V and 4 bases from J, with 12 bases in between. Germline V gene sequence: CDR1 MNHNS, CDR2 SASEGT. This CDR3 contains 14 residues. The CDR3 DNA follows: TGTGCCAGCAGTTTTACAGATAATAATCAGCCCCAGCATTTT. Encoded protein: CASSFTDNNQPQHF.

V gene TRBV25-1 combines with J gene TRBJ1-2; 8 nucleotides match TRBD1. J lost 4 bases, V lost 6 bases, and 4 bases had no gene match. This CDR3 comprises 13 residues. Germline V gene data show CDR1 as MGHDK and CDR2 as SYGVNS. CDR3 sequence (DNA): TGTGCCAGCAGAAGGACAGGGCCCTATGGCTACACCTTC. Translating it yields CASRRTGPYGYTF.